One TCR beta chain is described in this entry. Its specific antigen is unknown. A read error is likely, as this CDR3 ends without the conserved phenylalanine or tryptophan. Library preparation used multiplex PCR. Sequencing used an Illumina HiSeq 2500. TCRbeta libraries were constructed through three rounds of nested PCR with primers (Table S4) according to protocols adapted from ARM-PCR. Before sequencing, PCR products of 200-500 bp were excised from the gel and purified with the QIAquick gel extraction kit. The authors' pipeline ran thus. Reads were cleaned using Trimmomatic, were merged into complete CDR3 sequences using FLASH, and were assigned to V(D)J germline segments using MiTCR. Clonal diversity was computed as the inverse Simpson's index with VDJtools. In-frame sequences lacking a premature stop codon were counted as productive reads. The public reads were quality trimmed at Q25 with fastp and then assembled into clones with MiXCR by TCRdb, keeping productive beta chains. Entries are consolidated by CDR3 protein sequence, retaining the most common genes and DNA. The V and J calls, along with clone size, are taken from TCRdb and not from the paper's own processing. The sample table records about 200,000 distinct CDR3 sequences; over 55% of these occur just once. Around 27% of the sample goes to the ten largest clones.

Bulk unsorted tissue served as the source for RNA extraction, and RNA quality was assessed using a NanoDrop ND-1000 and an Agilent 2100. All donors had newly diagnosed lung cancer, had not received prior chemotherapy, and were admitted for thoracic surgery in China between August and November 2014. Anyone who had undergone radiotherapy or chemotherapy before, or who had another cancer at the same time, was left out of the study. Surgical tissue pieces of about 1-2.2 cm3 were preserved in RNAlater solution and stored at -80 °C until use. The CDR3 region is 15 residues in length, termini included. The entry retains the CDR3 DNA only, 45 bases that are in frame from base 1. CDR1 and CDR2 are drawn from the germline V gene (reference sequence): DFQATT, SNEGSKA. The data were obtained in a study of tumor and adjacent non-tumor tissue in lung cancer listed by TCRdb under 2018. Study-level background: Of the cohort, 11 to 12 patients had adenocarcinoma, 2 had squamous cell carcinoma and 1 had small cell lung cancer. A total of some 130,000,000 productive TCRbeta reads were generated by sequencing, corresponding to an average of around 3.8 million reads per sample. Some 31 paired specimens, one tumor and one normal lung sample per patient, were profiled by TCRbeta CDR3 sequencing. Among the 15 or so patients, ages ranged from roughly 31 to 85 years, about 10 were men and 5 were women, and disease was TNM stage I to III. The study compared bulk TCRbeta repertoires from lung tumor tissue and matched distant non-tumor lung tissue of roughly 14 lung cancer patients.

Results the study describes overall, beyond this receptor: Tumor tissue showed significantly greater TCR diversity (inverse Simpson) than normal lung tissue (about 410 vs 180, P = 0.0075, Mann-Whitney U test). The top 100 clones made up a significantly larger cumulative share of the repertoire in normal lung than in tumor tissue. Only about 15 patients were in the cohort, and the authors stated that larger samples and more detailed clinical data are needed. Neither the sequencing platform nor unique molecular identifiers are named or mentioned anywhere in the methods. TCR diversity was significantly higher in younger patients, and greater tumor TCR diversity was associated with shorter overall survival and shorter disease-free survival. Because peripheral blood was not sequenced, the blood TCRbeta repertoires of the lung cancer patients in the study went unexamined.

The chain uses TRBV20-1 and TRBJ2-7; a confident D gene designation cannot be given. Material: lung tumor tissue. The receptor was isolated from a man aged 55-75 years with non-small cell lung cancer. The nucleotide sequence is TGTAGTGCTAGAGATGGGGAAAAACTCCGGTACGAGCAGTACTAC. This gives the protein CSARDGEKLRYEQYY.